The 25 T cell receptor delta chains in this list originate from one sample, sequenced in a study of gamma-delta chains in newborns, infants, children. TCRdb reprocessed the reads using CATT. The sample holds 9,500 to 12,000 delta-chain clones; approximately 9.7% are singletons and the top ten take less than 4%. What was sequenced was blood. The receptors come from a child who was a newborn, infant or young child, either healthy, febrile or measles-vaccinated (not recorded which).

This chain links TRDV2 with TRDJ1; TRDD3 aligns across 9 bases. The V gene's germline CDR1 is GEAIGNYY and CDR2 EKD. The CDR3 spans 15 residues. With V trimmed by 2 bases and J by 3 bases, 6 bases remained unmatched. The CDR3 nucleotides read TGTGCCTGTGACAATCTGGGGGATTTGTCCGATAAACTCATCTTT. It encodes CACDNLGDLSDKLIF.

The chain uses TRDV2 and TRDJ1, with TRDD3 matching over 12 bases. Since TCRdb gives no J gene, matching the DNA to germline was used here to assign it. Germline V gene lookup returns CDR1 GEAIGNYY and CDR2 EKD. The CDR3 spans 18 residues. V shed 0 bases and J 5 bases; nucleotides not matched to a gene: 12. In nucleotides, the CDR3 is TGTGCCTGTGACACCGTACCCTGGGGGATACGCGTGGGAGATAAACTCATCTTT. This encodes CACDTVPWGIRVGDKLIF.

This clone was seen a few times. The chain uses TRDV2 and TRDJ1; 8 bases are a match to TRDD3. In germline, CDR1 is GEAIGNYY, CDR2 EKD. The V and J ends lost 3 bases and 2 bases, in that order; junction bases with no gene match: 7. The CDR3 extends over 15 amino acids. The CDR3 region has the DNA TGTGCCTGTGACTCGCTGGGGGAAGAAACCGATAAACTCATCTTT. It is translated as CACDSLGEETDKLIF.

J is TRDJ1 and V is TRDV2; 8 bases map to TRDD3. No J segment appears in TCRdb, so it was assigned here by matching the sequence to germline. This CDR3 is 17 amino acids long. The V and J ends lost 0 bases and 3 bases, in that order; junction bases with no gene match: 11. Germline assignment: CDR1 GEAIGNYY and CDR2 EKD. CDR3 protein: CACDTVWGTIRSDKLIF. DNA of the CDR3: TGTGCCTGTGACACCGTCTGGGGGACCATACGGTCCGATAAACTCATCTTT.

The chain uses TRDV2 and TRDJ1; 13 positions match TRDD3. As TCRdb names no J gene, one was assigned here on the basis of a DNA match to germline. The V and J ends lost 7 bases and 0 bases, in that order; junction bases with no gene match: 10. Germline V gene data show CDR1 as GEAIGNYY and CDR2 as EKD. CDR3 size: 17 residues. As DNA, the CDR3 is TGTGCCTGCTCATTACTGGGGGATACGGGGTACACCGATAAACTCATCTTT. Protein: CACSLLGDTGYTDKLIF.

In DNA form, the CDR3 reads TGTGCCTGTGACTCCTACTTTACCGGTGGGCCGTACACCGATAAACTCATCTTT. Translated: CACDSYFTGGPYTDKLIF. This chain joins TRDV2 and TRDJ1; D perhaps matches TRDD2 (6 bases). Per germline, CDR1 GEAIGNYY and CDR2 EKD. V was shortened by 3 bases and J by 0 bases, with 22 bases between the two germline ends. The CDR3 length is 18 residues.

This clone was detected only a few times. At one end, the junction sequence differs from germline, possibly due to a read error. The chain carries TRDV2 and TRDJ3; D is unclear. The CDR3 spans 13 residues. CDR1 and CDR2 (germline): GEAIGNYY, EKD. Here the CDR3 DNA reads TGTGCCTGTGACACCTGGGACACCCAACAGACGTTTTTC. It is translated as CACDTWDTQQTFF.

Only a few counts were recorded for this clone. The CDR3 sequence: CACDTAAFLPTGGSSWDTRQMFF. For the CDR3, the DNA is TGTGCCTGTGACACCGCAGCCTTCCTCCCCACTGGGGGTAGCTCCTGGGACACCCGACAGATGTTTTTC. J is TRDJ3 and V is TRDV2; tentatively, D is TRDD3 (8 bases). V shed 0 bases and J shed 0 bases, with 26 bases lying between them. From germline, CDR1 is GEAIGNYY and CDR2 EKD. The CDR3 has 23 amino acids.

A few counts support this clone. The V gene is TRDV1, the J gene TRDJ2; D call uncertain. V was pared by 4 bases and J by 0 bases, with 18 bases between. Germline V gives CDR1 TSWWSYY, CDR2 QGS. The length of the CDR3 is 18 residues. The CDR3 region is CALGGSPGGTSLTAQLFF. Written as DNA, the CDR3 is TGTGCTCTTGGGGGGTCCCCCGGCGGTACGTCTTTGACAGCACAACTCTTCTTT.

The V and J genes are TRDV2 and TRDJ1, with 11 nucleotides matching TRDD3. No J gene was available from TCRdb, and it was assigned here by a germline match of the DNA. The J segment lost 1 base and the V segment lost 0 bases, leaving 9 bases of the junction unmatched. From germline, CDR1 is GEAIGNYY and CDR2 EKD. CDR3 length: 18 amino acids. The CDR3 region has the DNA TGTGCCTGTGACACCCTTCACCTGGGGGATACAAGCACCGATAAACTCATCTTT. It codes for CACDTLHLGDTSTDKLIF.

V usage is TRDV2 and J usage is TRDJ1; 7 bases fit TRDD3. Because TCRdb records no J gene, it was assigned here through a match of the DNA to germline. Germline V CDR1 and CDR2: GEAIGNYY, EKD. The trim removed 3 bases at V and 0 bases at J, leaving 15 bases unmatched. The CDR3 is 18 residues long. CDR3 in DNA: TGTGCCTGTGACTCGCTGGGGGGCTGGAGGACTTACACCGATAAACTCATCTTT. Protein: CACDSLGGWRTYTDKLIF.

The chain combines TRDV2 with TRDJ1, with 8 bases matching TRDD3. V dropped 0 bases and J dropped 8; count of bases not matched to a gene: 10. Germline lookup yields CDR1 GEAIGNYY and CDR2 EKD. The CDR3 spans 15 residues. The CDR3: CACDTVEKGYAKLIF. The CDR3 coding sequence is TGTGCCTGTGACACCGTCGAGAAGGGATACGCAAAACTCATCTTT.

The CDR3, as DNA: TGTGCTCTTGGGGAAGCTAGCCCGAGGGGGGACACCGATAAACTCATCTTT. Translating gives CALGEASPRGDTDKLIF. This sequence joins TRDV1 and TRDJ1; D might be TRDD3 (5 bases). With 2 bases removed from V and 0 bases from J, the gap between germline ends came to 16 bases. The CDR3 has 17 residues. Germline V CDR1 and CDR2: TSWWSYY, QGS.

Here the CDR3 reads CACDTVLLNWGGSSDDKLIF. DNA of the CDR3: TGTGCCTGTGACACCGTGCTGTTAAACTGGGGGGGATCGTCAGACGATAAACTCATCTTT. The chain carries TRDV2 and TRDJ1; 8 nucleotides agree with TRDD3. The J gene was missing in TCRdb and was found by matching the end of the DNA to germline. Germline CDR1 GEAIGNYY, CDR2 EKD. Trimming cost V 0 bases and J 4 bases; bases outside gene matches: 21. This CDR3 has 20 residues.

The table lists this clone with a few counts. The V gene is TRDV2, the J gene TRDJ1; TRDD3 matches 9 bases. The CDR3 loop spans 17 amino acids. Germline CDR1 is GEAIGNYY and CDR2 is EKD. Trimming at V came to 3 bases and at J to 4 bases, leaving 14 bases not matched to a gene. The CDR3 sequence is CACDLLEGIRSIDKLIF. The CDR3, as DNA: TGTGCCTGTGACTTATTAGAGGGGATACGCTCGATCGATAAACTCATCTTT.

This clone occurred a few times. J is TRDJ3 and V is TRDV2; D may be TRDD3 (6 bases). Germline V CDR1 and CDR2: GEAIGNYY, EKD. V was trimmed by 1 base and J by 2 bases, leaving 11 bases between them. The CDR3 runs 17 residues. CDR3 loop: CACDTGGTAWDTRQMFF. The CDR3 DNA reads TGTGCCTGTGACACTGGGGGTACCGCCTGGGACACCCGACAGATGTTTTTC.

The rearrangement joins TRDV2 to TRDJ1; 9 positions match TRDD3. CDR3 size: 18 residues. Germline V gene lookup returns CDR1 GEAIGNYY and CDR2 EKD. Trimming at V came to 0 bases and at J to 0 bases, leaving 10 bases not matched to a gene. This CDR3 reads CACDTVHTGGPYTDKLIF. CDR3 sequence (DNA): TGTGCCTGTGACACCGTCCATACTGGGGGACCGTACACCGATAAACTCATCTTT.

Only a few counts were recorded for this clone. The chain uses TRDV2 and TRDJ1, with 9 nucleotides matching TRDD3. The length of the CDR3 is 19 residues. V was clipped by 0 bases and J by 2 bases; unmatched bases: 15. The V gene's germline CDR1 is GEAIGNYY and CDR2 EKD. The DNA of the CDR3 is TGTGCCTGTGACACCGTGGCTGGGGGATCCCGGCCCTCGACCGATAAACTCATCTTT. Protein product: CACDTVAGGSRPSTDKLIF.

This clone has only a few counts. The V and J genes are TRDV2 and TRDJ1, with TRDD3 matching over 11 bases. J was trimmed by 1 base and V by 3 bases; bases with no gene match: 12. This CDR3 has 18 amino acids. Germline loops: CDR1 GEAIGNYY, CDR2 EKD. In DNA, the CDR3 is TGTGCCTGTGACGTAGTACTGGGGGATAGATTGTCCACCGATAAACTCATCTTT. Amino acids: CACDVVLGDRLSTDKLIF.

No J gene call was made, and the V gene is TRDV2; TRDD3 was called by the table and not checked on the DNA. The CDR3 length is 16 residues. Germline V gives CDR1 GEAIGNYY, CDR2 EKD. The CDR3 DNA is TGTGCCTGTGACGCGTTGTGGGGCCCTTACACCGATAAACTTATCTTT. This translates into CACDALWGPYTDKLIF.

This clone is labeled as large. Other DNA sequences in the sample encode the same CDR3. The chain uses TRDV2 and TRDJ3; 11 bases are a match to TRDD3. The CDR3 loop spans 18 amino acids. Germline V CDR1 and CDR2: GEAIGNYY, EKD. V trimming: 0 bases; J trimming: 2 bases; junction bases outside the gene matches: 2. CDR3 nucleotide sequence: TGTGCCTGTGACACCGTACTGGGGGATACCTGGGACACCCGACAGATGTTTTTC. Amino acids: CACDTVLGDTWDTRQMFF.

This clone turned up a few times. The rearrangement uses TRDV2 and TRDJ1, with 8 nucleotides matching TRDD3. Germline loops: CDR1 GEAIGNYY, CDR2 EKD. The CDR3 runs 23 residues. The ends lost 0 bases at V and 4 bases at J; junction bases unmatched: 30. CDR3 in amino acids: CACDTLVGDTYSRAGVRVDKLIF. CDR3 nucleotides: TGTGCCTGTGACACCTTGGTCGGGGATACTTATTCGCGCGCGGGTGTGCGGGTCGATAAACTCATCTTT.

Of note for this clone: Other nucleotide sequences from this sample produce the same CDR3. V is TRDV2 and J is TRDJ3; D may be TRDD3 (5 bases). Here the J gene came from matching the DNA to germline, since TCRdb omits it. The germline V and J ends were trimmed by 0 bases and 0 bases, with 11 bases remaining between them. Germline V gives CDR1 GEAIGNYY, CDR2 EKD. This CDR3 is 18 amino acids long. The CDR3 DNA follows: TGTGCCTGTGACACCGCCGGGGAGAGCTCCTGGGACACCCGACAGATGTTTTTC. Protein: CACDTAGESSWDTRQMFF.

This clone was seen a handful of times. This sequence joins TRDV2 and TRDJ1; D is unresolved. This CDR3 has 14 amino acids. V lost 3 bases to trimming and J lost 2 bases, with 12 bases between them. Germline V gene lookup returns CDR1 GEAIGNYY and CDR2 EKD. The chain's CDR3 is CACDPGGRTDKLIF. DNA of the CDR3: TGTGCCTGTGACCCGGGTGGGAGGACCGATAAACTCATCTTT.

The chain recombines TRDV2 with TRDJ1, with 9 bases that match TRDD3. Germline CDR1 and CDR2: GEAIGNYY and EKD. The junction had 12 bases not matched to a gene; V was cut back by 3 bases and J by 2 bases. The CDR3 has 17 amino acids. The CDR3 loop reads CACDPVGIRPGTDKLIF. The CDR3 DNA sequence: TGTGCCTGTGACCCAGTGGGGATACGGCCTGGGACCGATAAACTCATCTTT.